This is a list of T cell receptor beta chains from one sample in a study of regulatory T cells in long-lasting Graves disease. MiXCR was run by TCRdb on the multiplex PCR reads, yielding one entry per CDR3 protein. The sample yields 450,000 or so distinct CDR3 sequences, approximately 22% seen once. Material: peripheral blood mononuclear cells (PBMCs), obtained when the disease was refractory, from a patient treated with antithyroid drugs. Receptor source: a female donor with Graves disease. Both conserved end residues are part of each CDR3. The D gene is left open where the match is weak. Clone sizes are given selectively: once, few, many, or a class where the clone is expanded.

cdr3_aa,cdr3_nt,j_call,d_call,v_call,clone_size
CASSLDRGISEQYF,TGTGCCAGCAGTTTAGACAGGGGCATCAGCGAGCAGTACTTC,TRBJ2-7,TRBD1,TRBV12-3/TRBV12-4,many
CASSQVGWTEAFF,TGTGCCAGCAGCCAAGTCGGGTGGACTGAAGCTTTCTTT,TRBJ1-1,-,TRBV2,few
CATSAQAAGGDEQYF,TGTGCCACCAGCGCCCAGGCGGCAGGGGGTGACGAGCAGTACTTC,TRBJ2-7,TRBD1,TRBV15,-
CASSSTDYSNQPQHF,TGTGCCAGCAGTTCGACCGATTATAGCAATCAGCCCCAGCATTTT,TRBJ1-5,-,TRBV6-5,many
CASSQAKAGELFF,TGCGCCAGCAGCCAAGCAAAAGCCGGGGAGCTGTTTTTT,TRBJ2-2,-,TRBV4-3,-
CAISDLSWDRGNTIYF,TGTGCCATCAGTGACCTTTCCTGGGACAGGGGAAACACCATATATTTT,TRBJ1-3,TRBD1,TRBV10-3,-
CASSDRKNTEAFF,TGTGCCAGCAGCGACAGGAAGAACACTGAAGCTTTCTTT,TRBJ1-1,-,TRBV6-2/TRBV6-3,-
CASSFSPGHKANYGYTF,TGTGCCAGCAGCTTTTCCCCGGGACATAAGGCGAACTATGGCTACACCTTC,TRBJ1-2,-,TRBV7-2,few
CASSNTRDRAFSVYEQYF,TGTGCCAGCAGCAACACACGGGACAGGGCGTTTTCTGTCTACGAGCAGTACTTC,TRBJ2-7,TRBD1,TRBV6-2/TRBV6-3,-
CASSLGRTSGRNTGELFF,TGTGCCAGTAGTCTAGGACGGACTAGCGGGAGGAACACCGGGGAGCTGTTTTTT,TRBJ2-2,TRBD2,TRBV19,-
CASSWTGNTGELFF,TGTGCCAGCAGCTGGACAGGGAACACCGGGGAGCTGTTTTTT,TRBJ2-2,TRBD1,TRBV6-1,many
CASSLGGRGYEAFF,TGTGCCAGCAGCTTAGGAGGAAGGGGATATGAAGCTTTCTTT,TRBJ1-1,-,TRBV7-9,many
CASLLTFYEQYF,TGTGCCAGCCTACTCACTTTCTACGAGCAGTACTTC,TRBJ2-7,-,TRBV6-1,-
CASSSPRTGLFGYTF,TGTGCCAGCAGTTCGCCACGGACAGGGCTATTTGGCTACACCTTC,TRBJ1-2,TRBD1,TRBV6-5,many
CASRYQREFEQYF,TGTGCCAGCAGATACCAGCGGGAGTTCGAGCAGTACTTC,TRBJ2-7,TRBD2,TRBV2,-
CASSPLLALREQYF,TGCGCCAGCAGCCCATTGCTGGCGCTGAGGGAGCAGTACTTC,TRBJ2-7,-,TRBV4-1,-
CASSHERGSYNEQFF,TGCGCCAGCAGCCATGAGAGAGGATCCTACAATGAGCAGTTCTTC,TRBJ2-1,-,TRBV4-3,-